This TCR beta chain originates from a study of T cells after yellow fever vaccination. In the study overall: For low cell numbers, libraries were made with SMART-Seq v4 Ultra Low Input.

5'RACE template switching generated TCR cDNA, adding a universal primer site and UMIs. MiXCR, run by TCRdb on the 5' RACE reads, gives a single entry per CDR3 protein. The sample yields hundreds of thousands of distinct CDR3 sequences, approximately 12% seen once. Overall study findings and caveats: Some clonotypes, a small share, were shared between CD4 and CD8 compartments.

In germline, CDR1 is MGHRA, CDR2 YSYEKL. The V segment lost 1 base and the J segment 2 bases; nucleotides outside the gene matches: 10. The CDR3 consists of 17 residues. A note on this clonotype: Its antigen is undetermined.

This clonotype was obtained from a man in his late teens or twenties who received the YFV17D yellow fever vaccine. The V gene is TRBV4-1, the J gene TRBJ2-5, with 7 nucleotides matching TRBD2. Sequenced material: CD4+ T cells sorted from PBMCs, taken 15 days after the yellow fever booster vaccination. This CDR3 is CASSQAGLVLSQETQYF. CDR3 DNA sequence: TGCGCCAGCAGCCAAGCAGGACTAGTTCTGTCGCAAGAGACCCAGTACTTC.